The source of this TCR beta chain is a study of T cells in tumors after PD-1 blockade. About the study: Daily vismodegib 150 mg continued in a subset of anti-PD-1-treated patients.

The CDR3 contains 12 residues. Germline assignment: CDR1 SNHLY and CDR2 FYNNEI. V trimming: 6 bases; J trimming: 7 bases; junction bases outside the gene matches: 2. By sample share, this clone is medium-sized. Profiled with immunoSEQ multiplex PCR; TCRdb holds only in-frame clones, not every one. The sample comprises approximately 63,000 clones, approximately 79% of which are singletons, and approximately 4.8% rests with the top ten. The chain is built from TRBV2 and TRBJ1-2, with 10 bases identical to TRBD1. The source was PBMCs, collected after anti-PD-1 treatment. This receptor was identified in a human donor with basal cell carcinoma. The CDR3 loop is CASRTGGSGYTF. CDR3 coding DNA: TGTGCCAGCAGGACAGGGGGCAGTGGCTACACCTTC.